This TCR beta chain is from a study of T cell responses to AZD1222 COVID-19 vaccine. Germline lookup yields CDR1 SGHKS and CDR2 YYEKEE (reference sequence). This CDR3 spans 15 amino acids. V lost 0 bases, J lost 3 bases, and 10 bases lay in between. Produced via immunoSEQ multiplex PCR; TCRdb's table is partial and in-frame only. The sample yields fewer than 140,000 clones, 90% seen once. A note on this clone: As yet, its antigen is unknown.

Findings of the study overall: Baseline serology detected seropositivity in only six or seven AZD1222 recipients. White British ancestry dominated among donors, who included more females, and clonal diversity was possibly underestimated. The peak T cell response came first, and repertoires were sampled only after it.

Sequences were derived from peripheral blood, sampled 28 days after the second AZD1222 dose. This receptor was obtained from an adult who received the AZD1222 COVID-19 vaccine. The chain carries TRBV5-5 and TRBJ1-3; D perhaps matches TRBD1 (5 bases). The CDR3 protein is CASSLGVRDGNTIYF. The CDR3 DNA is TGTGCCAGCAGCTTGGGGGTCAGGGATGGAAACACCATATATTTT. The entire variable domain, with the rest obtained from reference TRBV5-5 and TRBJ1-3, is as follows: DAGVTQSPTHLIKTRGQQVTLRCSPISGHKSVSWYQQVLGQGPQFIFQYYEKEERGRGNFPDRFSARQFPNYSSELNVNALLLGDSALYLCASSLGVRDGNTIYFGEGSWLTVV.